One and the same sample provided the 10 T cell receptor beta chains below, sequenced in a study of blood T cell repertoires in COVID-19. Data came from immunoSEQ multiplex PCR; TCRdb stores just in-frame clones and leaves some out. Here the sample spans approximately 26,000 clones, around 90% being singletons. The specimen sequenced was peripheral blood. These receptors were collected from a human donor in a cohort sampled during active COVID-19. The donor label of this sample is uncertain.

This clone was counted only a few times. The chain couples TRBV12-3 or TRBV12-4 to TRBJ1-2, with a tentative D call TRBD1 (5 bases). V was shortened by 8 bases and J by 6 bases, with 16 bases between the two germline ends. The CDR3 has 13 amino acids. DNA for the CDR3: TGTGCCAGCGTGGGAAGGTGGGGCCATGGCTACACCTTC. Amino acids: CASVGRWGHGYTF.

The CDR3 DNA reads as TGTGCCAGCAGCGACAGGGGGCGCATGGTAAACAATGAGCAGTTCTTC. Translation: CASSDRGRMVNNEQFF. The gene calls are TRBV5-4 and TRBJ2-1; 10 bases agree with TRBD1. The CDR3 is 16 residues long. Per germline, CDR1 SGHNT and CDR2 YYREEE (reference sequence). After removal of 4 bases from V and 5 bases from J, the junction contained 9 bases not matched to a gene. The whole variable domain, filled in from reference TRBV5-4 and TRBJ2-1, reads ETGVTQSPTHLIKTRGQQVTLRCSSQSGHNTVSWYQQALGQGPQFIFQYYREEENGRGNFPPRFSGLQFPNYSSELNVNALELDDSALYLCASSDRGRMVNNEQFFGPGTRLTVL.

In DNA, the CDR3 is TGTGCCAGCAGCGGCCCGGGGGGCGAAGGGACCGGGGAGCTGTTTTTT. It yields the protein CASSGPGGEGTGELFF. J is TRBJ2-2 and V is TRBV7-3; a possible D gene is TRBD2 (7 bases). Germline V gene lookup returns CDR1 SGHTA and CDR2 FQGTGA. The CDR3 runs to 16 residues. Trimming left V 5 bases short and J 5 bases short, with 18 bases between.

J is TRBJ1-3 and V is TRBV5-1; TRBD1 aligns across 8 bases. The V and J ends lost 0 bases and 0 bases, in that order; junction bases with no gene match: 5. Germline CDR1 reads SGHRS; CDR2 reads YFSETQ. This CDR3 is 17 amino acids long. CDR3 bases: TGCGCCAGCAGCTTGGGGGCAGGGGGCAGCTCTGGAAACACCATATATTTT. Protein: CASSLGAGGSSGNTIYF.

The chain is built from TRBV19 and TRBJ2-3, with 8 bases that match TRBD2. CDR3 length: 15 residues. Germline V CDR1 and CDR2: LNHDA, SQIVND (reference sequence). After removal of 4 bases from V and 1 base from J, the junction contained 4 bases not matched to a gene. In DNA form, the CDR3 reads TGTGCCAGTAGTACCCGGCGGGAGGGCACAGATACGCAGTATTTT. Protein: CASSTRREGTDTQYF. The full variable domain, in which reference TRBV19 and TRBJ2-3 provide the parts outside the CDR3, is DGGITQSPKYLFRKEGQNVTLSCEQNLNHDAMYWYRQDPGQGLRLIYYSQIVNDFQKGDIAEGYSVSREKKESFPLTVTSAQKNPTAFYLCASSTRREGTDTQYFGPGTRLTVL.

The rearrangement links TRBV21-1 to TRBJ2-7; no check of the table's D call, TRBD2, against the DNA was made. TRBV21-1 is assigned pseudogene status. The CDR3 extends over 15 amino acids. The CDR3 protein is CASSKRRLSSYEQYF. Here the CDR3 DNA reads TGTGCCAGCAGCAAAAGGCGACTGAGCTCCTACGAGCAGTACTTC.

The V call is TRBV19, the J call TRBJ1-2; 7 bases align to TRBD1. Germline values: CDR1 LNHDA, CDR2 SQIVND (reference sequence). Germline trimming cut 1 base from V and 0 bases from J; bases unmatched to any gene: 8. The CDR3 spans 17 residues. The CDR3 coding sequence is TGTGCCAGTAGTATAGTGTCCGGGACAGCGTCTAACTATGGCTACACCTTC. Translation gives CASSIVSGTASNYGYTF.

The chain is built from TRBV4-3 and TRBJ2-2, with D possibly being TRBD1 (6 bases). Germline V gives CDR1 LGHNA, CDR2 YSLEER. CDR3 length: 15 residues. V was shortened by 1 base and J by 6 bases, with 12 bases between the two germline ends. The CDR3 spells CASSQGGKGAGELFF. CDR3 bases: TGCGCCAGCAGCCAAGGGGGGAAGGGGGCCGGGGAGCTGTTTTTT.

Here the CDR3 DNA reads TGTGCCAGCAGTGAACGGGTTGGTCAGCCCCAGCATTTT. It is translated as CASSERVGQPQHF. The chain links TRBV2 to TRBJ1-5; D is uncertain. Germline V gives CDR1 SNHLY, CDR2 FYNNEI. The CDR3 is made up of 13 amino acids. Trimming pared 2 bases from V and 6 bases from J, leaving 8 bases between.

The J gene is TRBJ1-3, the V gene TRBV4-3; D gene ambiguous. The V gene's germline CDR1 is LGHNA and CDR2 YSLEER. The CDR3 sequence is 18 residues long. The V end lost 0 bases, the J end lost 0 bases, and 15 bases lay between the germline ends. DNA of the CDR3: TGCGCCAGCAGCCAAGATTTCTCAGACGGACTCTCTGGAAACACCATATATTTT. Encoded protein: CASSQDFSDGLSGNTIYF.